One and the same sample provided the 7 T cell receptor beta chains below, sequenced in a study of control samples from healthy donors and cancer patients. Profiled with immunoSEQ multiplex PCR; TCRdb holds only in-frame clones, not every one. Among some 150,000 clones listed, nearly 96% were seen once. Material for sequencing was blood. The receptors originated from a woman aged 30 to 39 in good health.

The chain couples TRBV4-2 to TRBJ2-7; TRBD1 matches 9 bases. In germline, CDR1 is LGHNA, CDR2 YNFKEQ. The CDR3 is 15 residues long. J lost 4 bases, V lost 7 bases, and 11 bases had no gene match. The CDR3 loop is CASTDTGTGNYEQYF. As DNA, the CDR3 is TGTGCCAGCACGGACACCGGGACAGGGAATTACGAGCAGTACTTC.

Worth noting for this clone: The sample carries other DNA sequences with the same CDR3. The chain has TRBV7-9 and TRBJ1-1; D is unclear. The V gene lost 0 bases and the J gene lost 5 bases, with 4 bases spanning the gap. The CDR3 length is 12 residues. Germline V gives CDR1 SEHNR, CDR2 FQNEAQ (reference sequence). CDR3 sequence: CASSLAGTEAFF. CDR3 DNA: TGTGCCAGCAGCTTAGCAGGAACTGAAGCTTTCTTT.

This rearrangement joins TRBV19 to TRBJ1-1; tentative D call: TRBD1 (6 bases). Trimming left V 6 bases short and J 2 bases short, with 13 bases between. Germline V gives CDR1 LNHDA, CDR2 SQIVND (reference sequence). CDR3 size: 14 residues. Here the CDR3 reads CASSRSGENTEAFF. The CDR3 nucleotides are TGTGCCAGTAGCCGTTCAGGGGAAAACACTGAAGCTTTCTTT.

The genes are TRBV27 and TRBJ1-5; possibly TRBD1 for D (5 bases). The CDR3 is 19 amino acids. Per the germline V gene, CDR1 is MNHEY and CDR2 is SMNVEV (reference sequence). V lost 0 bases and J 0 bases, leaving 18 bases between the germline ends. CDR3 protein: CASSLSGTRQYLSNQPQHF. As DNA, the CDR3 is TGTGCCAGCAGTTTATCGGGGACTAGACAGTACCTTAGCAATCAGCCCCAGCATTTT.

The V and J genes are TRBV6-1 and TRBJ2-1, with no clear D. CDR1 is MNHNS, CDR2 SASEGT, per germline. Trimming removed 3 bases at V and 8 bases at J, with 11 bases between. The CDR3 is 13 amino acids. The chain's CDR3 is CASSDNSWHEQFF. In nucleotides, the CDR3 is TGTGCCAGCAGTGATAATAGTTGGCATGAGCAGTTCTTC.

This chain joins TRBV7-6 and TRBJ1-6, with 7 bases that match TRBD1. Germline V gives CDR1 SGHVS, CDR2 FNYEAQ. The CDR3 is 15 amino acids. V gave up 2 bases and J gave up 6 bases; unmatched junction bases: 4. The CDR3 here is CASSLNRGGNSPLHF. The CDR3 DNA reads as TGTGCCAGCAGCTTAAACAGGGGTGGTAATTCACCCCTCCACTTT. The entire variable domain, with the rest obtained from reference TRBV7-6 and TRBJ1-6, is as follows: GAGVSQSPRYKVTKRGQDVALRCDPISGHVSLYWYRQALGQGPEFLTYFNYEAQQDKSGLPNDRFSAERPEGSISTLTIQRTEQRDSAMYRCASSLNRGGNSPLHFGNGTRLTVT.

This chain uses TRBV27 with TRBJ2-7; no definite D call. Germline V lookup: CDR1 MNHEY, CDR2 SMNVEV (reference sequence). The CDR3 is 11 residues long. The germline V and J ends were trimmed by 3 bases and 6 bases, with 6 bases remaining between them. The CDR3 sequence: CASSFNGEQYF. The CDR3 DNA is TGTGCCAGCAGTTTTAACGGCGAGCAGTACTTC.